The 17 T cell receptor beta chains reported below all come from one sample, sequenced in a study of tumor-infiltrating lymphocytes in primary liver carcinoma. Constant-region priming of about 0.5 ug total RNA yielded TCR beta cDNA. Slightly modified ARM-PCR with three nested multiplex PCR rounds yielded TCR beta libraries. Investigators reported that the first two PCR rounds, at roughly 10 cycles each, used TRBV1-TRBV30 forward primers with a C-beta reverse primer. Via MiXCR, TCRdb re-called the multiplex PCR reads, giving one row per CDR3 protein. The sample records 330,000 or so distinct CDR3 sequences, almost 65% being singletons. Germline DNA was extracted too, while blood RNA derived from unsorted whole blood. The sequencing sample was made of peripheral blood. The receptors come from a middle-aged man with primary liver carcinoma and hepatitis B virus infection.

Worth noting for this clonotype: A much larger clone differs from this one at a single base, so this may be a read error. The rearrangement joins TRBV11-2 to TRBJ2-7, with a possible D match to TRBD2 (6 bases). The CDR3 is 14 residues long. Looked up from germline, CDR1 is SGHAT and CDR2 is FQNNGV. V dropped 5 bases and J dropped 8 bases, with 19 bases sitting between them. For the CDR3, the DNA is TGTGCCAGCAGCCCCGGGGCAGCGGGTTACAAGCAGTACTTC. The encoded protein is CASSPGAAGYKQYF.

This clonotype was seen ten or more times. The chain uses TRBV6-1 and TRBJ1-6; D remains unclear. The CDR3 is 12 amino acids. Deletions cut 8 bases from V and 6 bases from J, with 8 bases between. In germline, CDR1 is MNHNS, CDR2 SASEGT. The CDR3 DNA is TGTGCCAGCGCGGCGGGTAATTCACCCCTCCACTTT. The encoded protein is CASAAGNSPLHF.

This chain uses TRBV11-3 with TRBJ2-1; D is unclear. Trimming cost V 11 bases and J 2 bases, with 13 bases left between them. Germline V gene data show CDR1 as SGHNT and CDR2 as YENEEA. This CDR3 has 13 amino acids. The CDR3 DNA reads TGTGCCCGCCAGAATAGGCCCTACAATGAGCAGTTCTTC. Translating it yields CARQNRPYNEQFF.

This clonotype was seen at least ten times. The chain joins TRBV10-2 to TRBJ2-3, with unresolved D. CDR1 WSHSY and CDR2 SAAADI come from the germline V gene. The length of the CDR3 is 10 residues. Trimming shortened V by 7 bases and J by 6 bases, and 5 bases separated the two germline ends. The CDR3 loop reads CASKKDTQYF. In DNA, the CDR3 is TGCGCCAGCAAAAAGGATACGCAGTATTTT.

Points on this clonotype: A much larger clone differs from this one at a single base, so this may be a read error. The chain links TRBV6-2 or TRBV6-3 to TRBJ2-2; D is uncertain. Germline V CDR1 and CDR2: MNHEY, SVGEGT. This CDR3 region has 13 residues. CDR3 sequence: CASSPHSTEELFF. The DNA of the CDR3 is TGTGCCAGCAGTCCCCACTCCACCGAGGAGCTGTTTTTT.

Ten or more counts support this clonotype. The chain joins TRBV10-2 to TRBJ2-3, with D possibly called TRBD1 or TRBD2 (5 bases each). The V end was cut by 6 bases, the J end by 1 base, with 14 bases between. The CDR3 totals 15 residues. Germline assignment: CDR1 WSHSY and CDR2 SAAADI. The CDR3 region is CASRGTGSRTDTQYF. In DNA, the CDR3 is TGCGCCAGCAGGGGGACGGGTAGTCGCACAGATACGCAGTATTTT.

The chain joins TRBV12-3 or TRBV12-4 to TRBJ2-5; D is perhaps TRBD1 or TRBD2 (5 bases each). CDR3 length: 15 amino acids. V was cut by 6 bases and J by 9 bases, with 23 bases left in between. The CDR3: CASSSIGTIETAQYF. CDR3 nucleotide sequence: TGTGCCAGCAGCTCGATCGGGACCATAGAGACGGCCCAGTACTTC.

This clonotype was seen more than once but under ten times. V usage is TRBV5-5 and J usage is TRBJ2-1; TRBD2 aligns across 10 bases. Losses at the gene ends were 0 bases for V and 7 bases for J; bases not matched to a gene: 13. Germline CDR1 and CDR2: SGHKS and YYEKEE (reference sequence). The CDR3 extends over 18 amino acids. DNA of the CDR3: TGTGCCAGCAGCTTGGACTGGTTTATGGGACTAGCGCAAAATGAGCAGTTCTTC. It codes for CASSLDWFMGLAQNEQFF.

A few counts support this clonotype. V is TRBV24-1 and J is TRBJ2-3, with D uncertain. Looked up from germline, CDR1 is KGHDR and CDR2 is SFDVKD. V lost 4 bases, J lost 5 bases, and 6 bases lay in between. The length of the CDR3 is 12 residues. Here the CDR3 reads CATSEHGDTQYF. In DNA, the CDR3 is TGTGCCACCAGTGAACATGGAGATACGCAGTATTTT.

The chain uses TRBV11-2 and TRBJ2-1; D is possibly TRBD2 (5 bases). The CDR3 is 13 residues long. Germline V lookup: CDR1 SGHAT, CDR2 FQNNGV. The CDR3 bases are TGTACCAACAGCTTAGATCGGTTAGCGATGGGGTTCTTC. Its translation: CTNSLDRLAMGFF.

This clonotype was picked up a small number of times. The rearrangement joins TRBV7-3 to TRBJ2-3, with a weak D call TRBD1 (5 bases). Trimming removed 4 bases at V and 6 bases at J, with 11 bases between. This CDR3 contains 13 residues. Germline CDR1 reads SGHTA; CDR2 reads FQGTGA. CDR3 region: CASSWDGADTQYF. The CDR3, as DNA: TGTGCCAGCAGCTGGGATGGGGCCGATACGCAGTATTTT.

V is TRBV28 and J is TRBJ2-1; a possible D gene is TRBD2 (5 bases). This CDR3 comprises 12 residues. The V end lost 6 bases, the J end lost 4 bases, and 7 bases lay between the germline ends. From germline, CDR1 is MDHEN and CDR2 SYDVKM. In DNA, the CDR3 is TGTGCCAGCAGGGGGAGTTACAATGAGCAGTTCTTC. Protein: CASRGSYNEQFF.

This sequence joins TRBV11-2 and TRBJ2-3; tentatively, D is TRBD2 (6 bases). The CDR3 is 16 residues long. Per the germline V gene, CDR1 is SGHAT and CDR2 is FQNNGV. V was clipped by 1 base and J by 7 bases, with 18 bases between them. CDR3 DNA sequence: TGTGCCAGCAGCTTAGTCCCAGGAGGGTTGCCATATACGCAGTATTTT. Its protein product is CASSLVPGGLPYTQYF.

As concerns this clonotype: A clone one base away is much larger, so this may be a read error. The genes are TRBV6-5 and TRBJ2-1; 8 nucleotides line up with TRBD1. This CDR3 is 15 amino acids long. Germline CDR1 is MNHEY and CDR2 is SVGAGI. CDR3 in amino acids: CACRQGQALYNEQFF. CDR3 coding DNA: TGTGCCTGCAGACAGGGACAGGCCCTCTACAATGAGCAGTTCTTC.

This clonotype appeared many times. The V call is TRBV4-1, the J call TRBJ1-1, with D hard to call. The CDR3 covers 14 residues. The germline V gene encodes CDR1 MGHRA and CDR2 YSYEKL. The V end was cut by 0 bases, the J end by 1 base, with 6 bases between. DNA for the CDR3: TGCGCCAGCAGCCAAGATCGAAGGAACACTGAAGCTTTCTTT. Translated, it gives CASSQDRRNTEAFF.

Of note for this clonotype: Since a much larger clone is just one base distant, this may be a read error. The chain employs TRBV12-3 or TRBV12-4 and TRBJ1-1; TRBD1 might be the D (5 bases). The V end was cut by 6 bases, the J end by 1 base, with 18 bases between. This CDR3 spans 16 amino acids. The CDR3 DNA reads TGTGCCAGCAGCCAAGGTAAAGGGACTAAGAACACTGAAGCTTTCTTT. Translating it yields CASSQGKGTKNTEAFF.

This chain joins TRBV6-2 or TRBV6-3 and TRBJ2-2; weak D call: TRBD2 (6 bases). The CDR3 runs to 15 residues. Trimming took 6 bases from V and 0 from J, leaving 11 bases between them. In germline, CDR1 is MNHEY, CDR2 SVGEGT. CDR3 bases: TGTGCCAGCAGATCAGCGGGCGCGAACACCGGGGAGCTGTTTTTT. It translates to CASRSAGANTGELFF.